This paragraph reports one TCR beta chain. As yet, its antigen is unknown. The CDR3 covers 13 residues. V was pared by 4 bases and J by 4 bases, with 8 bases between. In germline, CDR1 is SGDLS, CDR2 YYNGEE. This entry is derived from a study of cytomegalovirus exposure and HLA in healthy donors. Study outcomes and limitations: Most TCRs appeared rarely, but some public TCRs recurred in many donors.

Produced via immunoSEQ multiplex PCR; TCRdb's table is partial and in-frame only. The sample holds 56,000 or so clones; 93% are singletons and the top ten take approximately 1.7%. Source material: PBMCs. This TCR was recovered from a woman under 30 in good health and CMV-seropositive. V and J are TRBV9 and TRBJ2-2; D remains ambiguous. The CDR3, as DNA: TGTGCCAGCAGCCCCCGAGCCACCGGGGAGCTGTTTTTT. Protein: CASSPRATGELFF.